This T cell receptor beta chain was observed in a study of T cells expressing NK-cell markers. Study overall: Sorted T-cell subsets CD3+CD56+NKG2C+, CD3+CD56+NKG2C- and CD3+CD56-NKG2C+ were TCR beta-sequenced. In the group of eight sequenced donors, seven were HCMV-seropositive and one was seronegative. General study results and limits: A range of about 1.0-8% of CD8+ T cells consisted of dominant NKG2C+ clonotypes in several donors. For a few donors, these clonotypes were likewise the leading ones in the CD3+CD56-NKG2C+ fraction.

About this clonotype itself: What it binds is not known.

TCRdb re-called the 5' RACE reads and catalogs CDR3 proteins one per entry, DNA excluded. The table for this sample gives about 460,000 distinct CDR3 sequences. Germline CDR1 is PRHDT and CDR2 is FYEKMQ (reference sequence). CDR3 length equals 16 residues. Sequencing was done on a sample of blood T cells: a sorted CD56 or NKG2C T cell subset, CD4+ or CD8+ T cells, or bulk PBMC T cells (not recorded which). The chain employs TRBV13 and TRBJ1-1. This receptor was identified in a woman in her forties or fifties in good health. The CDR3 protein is CASSLGRTSMNTEAFF.